These 32 T cell receptor beta chains originate from one sample sequenced in a study of blood T cell repertoires in COVID-19. Repertoires were generated with immunoSEQ multiplex PCR, while TCRdb's copy carries only in-frame clones and drops some. The sample lists 120,000 or so clones, around 85% occurring once. Sequencing used peripheral blood. The receptors shown here come from a man aged 60 to 69 with acute or convalescent COVID-19.

This clone was detected only a few times. CDR3 nucleotides: TGCGCCAGCAGCCAACTAGGGGGCAGGCCGGGTTTCTTT. It yields the protein CASSQLGGRPGFF. This chain uses TRBV4-3 with TRBJ1-1; 7 positions agree with TRBD1. Germline CDR1 LGHNA, CDR2 YSLEER. The CDR3 is 13 amino acids. J gave up 13 bases and V 2 bases, and 10 bases lay outside the gene matches.

The J gene is TRBJ2-7, the V gene TRBV10-3, with TRBD2 matching over 7 bases. After removal of 0 bases from V and 1 base from J, the junction contained 3 bases not matched to a gene. This CDR3 is 15 amino acids long. CDR1 ENHRY and CDR2 SYGVKD come from the germline V gene. The CDR3 DNA is TGTGCCATCAGTGAGTCGGGGAGGGATTCCTACGAGCAGTACTTC. Translating it yields CAISESGRDSYEQYF.

CDR3 DNA sequence: TGCGCCAGCAGGGACAGGGGGCAAGGTGTGGAGACCCAGTACTTC. Translation gives CASRDRGQGVETQYF. V and J are TRBV5-1 and TRBJ2-5; TRBD1 aligns across 11 bases. J lost 5 bases, V lost 5 bases, and 8 bases had no gene match. Germline CDR1 reads SGHRS; CDR2 reads YFSETQ. This CDR3 is 15 amino acids long.

This chain joins TRBV7-9 and TRBJ2-5; TRBD2 might be the D (5 bases). This CDR3 is 12 amino acids long. The germline V and J ends were trimmed by 5 bases and 3 bases, with 7 bases remaining between them. Looked up from germline, CDR1 is SEHNR and CDR2 is FQNEAQ (reference sequence). CDR3 sequence (DNA): TGTGCCAGCAGCATGGGAGAAGAGACCCAGTACTTC. It encodes CASSMGEETQYF.

The chain joins TRBV5-1 to TRBJ2-5, with 8 bases identical to TRBD1. Trimming at V came to 0 bases and at J to 5 bases, leaving 6 bases not matched to a gene. Germline V lookup: CDR1 SGHRS, CDR2 YFSETQ. The CDR3 contains 15 residues. CDR3 in amino acids: CASSLGQGAYETQYF. In DNA, the CDR3 is TGCGCCAGCAGCTTGGGCCAGGGGGCGTACGAGACCCAGTACTTC.

In this sample, this clone turned up a few times. The gene calls are TRBV6-5 and TRBJ2-5; perhaps TRBD2 as D (5 bases). V lost 10 bases, J lost 5 bases, and 14 bases lay in between. Germline V gene sequence: CDR1 MNHEY, CDR2 SVGAGI. This CDR3 has 12 residues. In DNA, the CDR3 is TGTGCCACCCAAGACCGGAGGGAGACCCAGTACTTC. It specifies CATQDRRETQYF.

CDR3 residues: CASSWRDRPTGELFF. CDR3 DNA sequence: TGTGCCAGCAGCTGGCGGGACAGACCAACCGGGGAGCTGTTTTTT. The chain couples TRBV5-6 to TRBJ2-2; tentatively, D is TRBD1 (7 bases). Trimming pared 3 bases from V and 5 bases from J, leaving 14 bases between. This CDR3 is 15 amino acids long. Per germline, CDR1 SGHDT and CDR2 YYEEEE.

The count of this clone is one. This rearrangement joins TRBV7-2 to TRBJ2-2; tentatively, D is TRBD1 (5 bases). Germline V gene sequence: CDR1 SGHTA, CDR2 FQGNSA. V lost 1 base, J lost 4 bases, and 13 bases lay in between. The CDR3 is 16 residues long. The CDR3 loop reads CASSLEPPGPTGELFF. The CDR3 nucleotides are TGTGCCAGCAGCTTAGAACCCCCAGGGCCCACCGGGGAGCTGTTTTTT. The complete variable domain, with remaining parts taken from reference TRBV7-2 and TRBJ2-2, reads GAGVSQSPSNKVTEKGKDVELRCDPISGHTALYWYRQSLGQGLEFLIYFQGNSAPDKSGLPSDRFSAERTGGSVSTLTIQRTQQEDSAVYLCASSLEPPGPTGELFFGEGSRLTVL.

The V gene is TRBV28, the J gene TRBJ1-2; D may be TRBD1 (6 bases). The CDR3 consists of 16 residues. Trimming shortened V by 3 bases and J by 0 bases, and 14 bases separated the two germline ends. Germline CDR1 and CDR2: MDHEN and SYDVKM. The CDR3 loop is CASSFMSGAPNYGYTF. The CDR3 nucleotides are TGTGCCAGCAGTTTCATGTCAGGGGCGCCTAACTATGGCTACACCTTC.

The chain is built from TRBV10-2 and TRBJ1-2; D may be TRBD1 (6 bases). Looked up from germline, CDR1 is WSHSY and CDR2 is SAAADI. Deletions cut 0 bases from V and 2 bases from J, with 10 bases between. This CDR3 region has 15 residues. CDR3 sequence reads: CASSESTGGNYGYTF. CDR3 nucleotides: TGCGCCAGCAGTGAGTCGACAGGAGGAAACTATGGCTACACCTTC.

The V gene is TRBV5-1, the J gene TRBJ2-3, with 11 bases matching TRBD2. Trimming at V came to 3 bases and at J to 1 base, leaving 13 bases not matched to a gene. This CDR3 spans 19 amino acids. Germline V gene lookup returns CDR1 SGHRS and CDR2 YFSETQ. CDR3 in DNA: TGCGCCAGCAGCTCGGGTCTAGCGGGAGGAACCTCTGGCACAGATACGCAGTATTTT. This gives the protein CASSSGLAGGTSGTDTQYF. Full variable domain (rest looked up from reference TRBV5-1 and TRBJ2-3): KAGVTQTPRYLIKTRGQQVTLSCSPISGHRSVSWYQQTPGQGLQFLFEYFSETQRNKGNFPGRFSGRQFSNSRSEMNVSTLELGDSALYLCASSSGLAGGTSGTDTQYFGPGTRLTVL.

The rearrangement joins TRBV5-6 to TRBJ2-1; 11 bases are a match to TRBD2. V lost 1 base, J lost 4 bases, and 1 base stayed unmatched. The CDR3 length is 15 residues. Looked up from germline, CDR1 is SGHDT and CDR2 is YYEEEE. The CDR3 sequence: CASSLRLAGYNEQFF. The CDR3 DNA reads TGTGCCAGCAGCTTGAGACTAGCGGGATACAATGAGCAGTTCTTC.

This clone occurred a few times. The CDR3: CASSYLNGEKLFF. The CDR3 region has the DNA TGTGCCAGCAGTTACTTAAACGGGGAAAAACTGTTTTTT. V usage is TRBV12-3 or TRBV12-4 and J usage is TRBJ1-4; D not resolved. Trimming took off 4 bases at V and 8 bases at J, with 11 bases between the two ends. The length of the CDR3 is 13 residues.

The rearrangement joins TRBV5-5 to TRBJ1-3; no firm D call. The length of the CDR3 is 14 residues. Germline V gene data show CDR1 as SGHKS and CDR2 as YYEKEE (reference sequence). The germline V and J ends were trimmed by 6 bases and 0 bases, with 10 bases remaining between them. CDR3 coding DNA: TGTGCCAGCACTTGGGGAGGCTCTGGAAACACCATATATTTT. Translating gives CASTWGGSGNTIYF.

This rearrangement joins TRBV20-1 to TRBJ2-7; a possible D gene is TRBD2 (6 bases). This CDR3 comprises 11 residues. V was pared by 6 bases and J by 4 bases, with 10 bases between. The germline V gene has CDR1 DFQATT and CDR2 SNEGSKA (reference sequence). DNA for the CDR3: TGCAGTGCCTTCAGCGGGTACGAGCAGTACTTC. Translated: CSAFSGYEQYF.

The chain carries TRBV30 and TRBJ1-1; D is perhaps TRBD1 (6 bases). Per germline, CDR1 GTSNPN and CDR2 SVGIG (reference sequence). Trimming took off 5 bases at V and 4 bases at J, with 20 bases between the two ends. This CDR3 is built from 15 residues. In DNA, the CDR3 is TGTGCCTGGGTCCAGGCAGGGGACCAGACCACTGAAGCTTTCTTT. Residues: CAWVQAGDQTTEAFF.

The V gene is TRBV4-2, the J gene TRBJ1-4; a possible D gene is TRBD1 (5 bases). V was trimmed by 0 bases and J by 10 bases, leaving 18 bases between them. Looked up from germline, CDR1 is LGHNA and CDR2 is YNFKEQ. There are 16 residues in the CDR3. CDR3 sequence: CASSQDWATERGKLFF. The CDR3 region has the DNA TGTGCCAGCAGCCAAGATTGGGCCACCGAAAGGGGAAAACTGTTTTTT.

The J gene is TRBJ2-1, the V gene TRBV10-1; D possibly corresponds to TRBD1 (6 bases). The CDR3 has 16 amino acids. The ends were cut back, 5 bases at V and 2 bases at J, with 16 bases in the middle. CDR1 and CDR2 from the germline V gene are WNHNN and SYGVQD (reference sequence). As DNA, the CDR3 is TGCGCCAGCAGTCGGTCCGGCAGGGGCACCTACAATGAGCAGTTCTTC. It encodes CASSRSGRGTYNEQFF.

For the CDR3, the DNA is TGTGCCAGCAGCTTGACAGGGGGTGGAAAACTGTTTTTT. Amino acids: CASSLTGGGKLFF. The chain employs TRBV5-5 and TRBJ1-4, with 8 bases aligning to TRBD1. The CDR3 is made up of 13 amino acids. The V gene end was trimmed by 1 base and the J gene end by 10 bases; junction bases not matched to a gene: 3. Germline CDR1 and CDR2: SGHKS and YYEKEE (reference sequence).

This chain links TRBV5-5 with TRBJ2-7; D gene uncertain. From germline, CDR1 is SGHKS and CDR2 YYEKEE (reference sequence). CDR3 length equals 13 residues. V gave up 3 bases and J gave up 4 bases, with 11 bases separating them. Written as DNA, the CDR3 is TGTGCCAGCAGCTCGGATCGCGGATACGAGCAGTACTTC. Its protein product is CASSSDRGYEQYF.

This rearrangement joins TRBV10-3 to TRBJ2-3, with 9 nucleotides matching TRBD2. The CDR3 length is 19 residues. Germline V gene lookup returns CDR1 ENHRY and CDR2 SYGVKD. The J segment lost 0 bases and the V segment lost 4 bases, leaving 14 bases of the junction unmatched. The CDR3 nucleotides read TGTGCCATCAGTGCAGGGGTTAGCGGGAGTCCCACTAGCACAGATACGCAGTATTTT. Amino acid sequence: CAISAGVSGSPTSTDTQYF.

This clone showed up just once. The chain has TRBV6-1 and TRBJ1-5; D perhaps matches TRBD1 (6 bases). The CDR3 spans 16 residues. Trimming took off 1 base at V and 4 bases at J, with 14 bases between the two ends. Germline assignment: CDR1 MNHNS and CDR2 SASEGT. The CDR3 spells CASSEGSQGLNQPQHF. CDR3 DNA sequence: TGTGCCAGCAGTGAAGGGTCGCAGGGGCTTAATCAGCCCCAGCATTTT.

This chain uses TRBV25-1 with TRBJ2-5, with D possibly TRBD1 on 5 matching bases. Germline assignment: CDR1 MGHDK and CDR2 SYGVNS. V lost 0 bases to trimming and J lost 1 base, with 9 bases between them. This CDR3 region has 15 residues. The DNA for the CDR3 is TGTGCCAGCAGTGAATATAGACAGTCCCAAGAGACCCAGTACTTC. Amino acids: CASSEYRQSQETQYF.

The chain recombines TRBV7-2 with TRBJ2-3, with D perhaps matching TRBD2 (6 bases). This CDR3 is 15 amino acids long. V gave up 5 bases and J gave up 2 bases, with 14 bases separating them. CDR1 is SGHTA and CDR2 is FQGNSA in the germline V gene. The CDR3 sequence: CASSTSRVNTDTQYF. DNA of the CDR3: TGTGCCAGCAGCACTAGCCGCGTTAACACAGATACGCAGTATTTT. Together with reference TRBV7-2 and TRBJ2-3, the CDR3 gives the full variable domain: GAGVSQSPSNKVTEKGKDVELRCDPISGHTALYWYRQSLGQGLEFLIYFQGNSAPDKSGLPSDRFSAERTGGSVSTLTIQRTQQEDSAVYLCASSTSRVNTDTQYFGPGTRLTVL.

Note on this clone: Other DNA sequences within the sample encode an identical CDR3. The V gene is TRBV29-1, the J gene TRBJ2-7, with 9 bases identical to TRBD2. J gave up 4 bases and V 2 bases, and 0 bases lay outside the gene matches. CDR3 length equals 12 residues. The germline V gene encodes CDR1 SQVTM and CDR2 ANQGSEA. The CDR3: CSVELAGYEQYF. The CDR3 DNA reads as TGCAGCGTTGAACTAGCGGGGTACGAGCAGTACTTC.

This sequence joins TRBV4-3 and TRBJ2-3; no firm D call. Germline-derived CDR1 and CDR2 are LGHNA and YSLEER. Trimming shortened V by 0 bases and J by 4 bases, and 14 bases separated the two germline ends. This CDR3 is built from 16 residues. The CDR3 DNA reads TGCGCCAGCAGCCAAGACAGAGGAGTATATCCAGATACGCAGTATTTT. As protein: CASSQDRGVYPDTQYF.

A few counts support this clone. The chain has TRBV19 and TRBJ2-1, with 15 bases lining up with TRBD2. V lost 8 bases to trimming and J lost 1 base; unmatched junction nucleotides: 12. This CDR3 is 19 amino acids long. CDR1 is LNHDA and CDR2 is SQIVND in the germline V gene (reference sequence). The CDR3 sequence is CASRQQGLAGGGSYNEQFF. The CDR3 DNA is TGTGCCAGTCGTCAACAGGGACTAGCGGGAGGAGGGTCCTACAATGAGCAGTTCTTC.

The chain is built from TRBV5-1 and TRBJ2-1, with D possibly being TRBD2 (6 bases). The V end lost 4 bases, the J end lost 10 bases, and 21 bases lay between the germline ends. From germline, CDR1 is SGHRS and CDR2 YFSETQ. The CDR3 runs to 15 residues. Here the CDR3 reads CASSTTPGTPFEQFF. CDR3 bases: TGCGCCAGCAGCACGACTCCCGGGACTCCATTCGAGCAGTTCTTC.

V usage is TRBV6-1 and J usage is TRBJ2-2; 8 nucleotides match TRBD2. The junction had 6 bases not matched to a gene; V was cut back by 4 bases and J by 2 bases. Looked up from germline, CDR1 is MNHNS and CDR2 is SASEGT. CDR3 length: 16 residues. The CDR3 sequence is CASSGAGGLNTGELFF. In DNA, the CDR3 is TGTGCCAGCAGTGGCGCGGGAGGCCTAAACACCGGGGAGCTGTTTTTT.

This clone was picked up one time. The chain joins TRBV11-1 to TRBJ2-7; the D gene is possibly TRBD1 (6 bases). Germline lookup yields CDR1 SGHAT and CDR2 FQDESV (reference sequence). This CDR3 has 14 residues. The V gene lost 8 bases and the J gene lost 2 bases, with 16 bases spanning the gap. The CDR3, as DNA: TGTGCCAGCGGCCACAGGGCAGGGACCTACGAGCAGTACTTC. Translated: CASGHRAGTYEQYF.

V is TRBV19 and J is TRBJ2-1; D possibly corresponds to TRBD1 (6 bases). This CDR3 has 14 residues. V was trimmed by 3 bases and J by 8 bases, leaving 14 bases between them. Germline V gives CDR1 LNHDA, CDR2 SQIVND (reference sequence). The CDR3 here is CASSIGEQGDEQFF. The CDR3 DNA is TGTGCCAGTAGTATTGGGGAACAGGGCGATGAGCAGTTCTTC.

The chain joins TRBV7-9 to TRBJ2-1; D is perhaps TRBD2 (6 bases). The CDR3 is 15 amino acids. Between the trimmed V and J ends, which lost 0 bases and 9 bases, there was a span of 15 bases. Germline V CDR1 and CDR2: SEHNR, FQNEAQ (reference sequence). DNA for the CDR3: TGTGCCAGCAGCTTAGCGGGAGGAAAGGACGGTGAGCAGTTCTTC. Translated: CASSLAGGKDGEQFF.